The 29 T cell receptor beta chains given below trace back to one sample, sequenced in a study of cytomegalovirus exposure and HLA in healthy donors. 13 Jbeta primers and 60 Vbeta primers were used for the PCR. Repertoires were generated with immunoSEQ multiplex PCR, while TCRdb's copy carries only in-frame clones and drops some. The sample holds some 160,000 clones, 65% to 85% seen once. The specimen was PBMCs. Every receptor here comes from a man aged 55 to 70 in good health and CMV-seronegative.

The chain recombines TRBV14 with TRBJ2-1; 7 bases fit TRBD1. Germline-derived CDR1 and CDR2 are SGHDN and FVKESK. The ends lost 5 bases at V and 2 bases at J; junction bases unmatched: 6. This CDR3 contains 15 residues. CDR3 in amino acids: CASSSIGTAYNEQFF. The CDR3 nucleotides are TGTGCCAGCAGCAGTATAGGGACAGCCTACAATGAGCAGTTCTTC.

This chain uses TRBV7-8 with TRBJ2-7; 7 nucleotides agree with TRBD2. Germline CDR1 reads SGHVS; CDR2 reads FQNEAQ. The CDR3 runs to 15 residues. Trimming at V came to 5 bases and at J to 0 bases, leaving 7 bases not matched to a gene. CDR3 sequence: CASSREAGDSYEQYF. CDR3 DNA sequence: TGTGCCAGCAGCCGGGAGGCCGGGGACTCCTACGAGCAGTACTTC.

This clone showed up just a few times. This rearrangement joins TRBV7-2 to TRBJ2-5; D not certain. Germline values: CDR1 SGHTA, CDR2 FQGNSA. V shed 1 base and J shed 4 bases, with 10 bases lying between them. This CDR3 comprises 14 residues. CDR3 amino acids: CASSLGHKSETQYF. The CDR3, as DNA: TGTGCCAGCAGCTTAGGTCACAAATCAGAGACCCAGTACTTC. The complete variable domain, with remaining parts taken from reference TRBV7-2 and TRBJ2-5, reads GAGVSQSPSNKVTEKGKDVELRCDPISGHTALYWYRQSLGQGLEFLIYFQGNSAPDKSGLPSDRFSAERTGGSVSTLTIQRTQQEDSAVYLCASSLGHKSETQYFGPGTRLLVL.

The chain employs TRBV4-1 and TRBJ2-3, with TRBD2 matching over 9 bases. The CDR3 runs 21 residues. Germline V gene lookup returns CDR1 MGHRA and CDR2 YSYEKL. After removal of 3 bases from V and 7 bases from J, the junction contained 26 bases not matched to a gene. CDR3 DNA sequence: TGCGCCAGCAGCCAGGGGATGGGACTAGCTTTGCTCAGGGCGGAGTTGTATACGCAGTATTTT. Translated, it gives CASSQGMGLALLRAELYTQYF.

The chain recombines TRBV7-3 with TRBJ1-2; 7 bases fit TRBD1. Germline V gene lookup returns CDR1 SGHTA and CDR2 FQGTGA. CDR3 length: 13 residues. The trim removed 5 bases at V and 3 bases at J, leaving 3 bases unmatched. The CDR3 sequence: CASSPQGDYGYTF. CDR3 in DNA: TGTGCCAGCAGCCCCCAGGGGGACTATGGCTACACCTTC.

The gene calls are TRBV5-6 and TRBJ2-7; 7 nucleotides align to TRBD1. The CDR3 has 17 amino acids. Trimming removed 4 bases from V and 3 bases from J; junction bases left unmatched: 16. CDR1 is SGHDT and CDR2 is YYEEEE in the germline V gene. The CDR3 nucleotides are TGTGCCAGCAGCCCCGGGACAGTCCCACCAACGATCTACGAGCAGTACTTC. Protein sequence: CASSPGTVPPTIYEQYF.

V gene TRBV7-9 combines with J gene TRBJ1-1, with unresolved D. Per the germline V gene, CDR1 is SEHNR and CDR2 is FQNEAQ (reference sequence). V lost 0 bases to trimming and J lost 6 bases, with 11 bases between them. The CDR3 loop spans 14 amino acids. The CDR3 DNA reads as TGTGCCAGCAGCTTAGCGCTGGGTAGCCCTGAAGCTTTCTTT. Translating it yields CASSLALGSPEAFF.

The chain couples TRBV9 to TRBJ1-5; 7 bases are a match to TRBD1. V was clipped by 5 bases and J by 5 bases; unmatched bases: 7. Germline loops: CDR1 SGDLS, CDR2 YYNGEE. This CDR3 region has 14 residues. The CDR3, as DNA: TGTGCCAGCAGGACCCAAAGGGGGCATCAGCCCCAGCATTTT. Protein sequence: CASRTQRGHQPQHF. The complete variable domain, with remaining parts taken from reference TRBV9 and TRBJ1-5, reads DSGVTQTPKHLITATGQRVTLRCSPRSGDLSVYWYQQSLDQGLQFLIQYYNGEERAKGNILERFSAQQFPDLHSELNLSSLELGDSALYFCASRTQRGHQPQHFGDGTRLSIL.

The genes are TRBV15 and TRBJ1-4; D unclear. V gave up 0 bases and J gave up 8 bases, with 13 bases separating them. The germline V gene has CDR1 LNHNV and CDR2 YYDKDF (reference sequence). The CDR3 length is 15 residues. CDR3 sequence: CATSRDQDLDEKLFF. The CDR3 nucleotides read TGTGCCACCAGCAGAGATCAGGACTTGGACGAAAAACTGTTTTTT.

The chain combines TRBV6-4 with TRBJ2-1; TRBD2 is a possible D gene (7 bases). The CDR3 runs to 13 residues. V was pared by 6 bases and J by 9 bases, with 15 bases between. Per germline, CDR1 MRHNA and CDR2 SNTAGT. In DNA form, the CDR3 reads TGTGCCAGCAGCGGAAATAGGGGGGGTGAGCAGTTCTTC. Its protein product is CASSGNRGGEQFF.

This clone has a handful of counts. The CDR3 DNA reads as TGTGCCAGTAGTATCGGGGATACGCAGTATTTT. Amino acid sequence: CASSIGDTQYF. The gene calls are TRBV19 and TRBJ2-3; D is ambiguous. The germline V gene has CDR1 LNHDA and CDR2 SQIVND (reference sequence). The length of the CDR3 is 11 residues. V lost 3 bases and J 6 bases, leaving 4 bases between the germline ends.

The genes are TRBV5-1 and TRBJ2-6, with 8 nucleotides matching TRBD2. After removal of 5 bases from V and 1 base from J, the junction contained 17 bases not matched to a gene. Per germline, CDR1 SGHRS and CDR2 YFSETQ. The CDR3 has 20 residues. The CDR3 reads CASRRGGQLEGESGANVLTF. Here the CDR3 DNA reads TGCGCCAGCAGACGGGGGGGTCAATTAGAGGGAGAGTCTGGGGCCAACGTCCTGACTTTC.

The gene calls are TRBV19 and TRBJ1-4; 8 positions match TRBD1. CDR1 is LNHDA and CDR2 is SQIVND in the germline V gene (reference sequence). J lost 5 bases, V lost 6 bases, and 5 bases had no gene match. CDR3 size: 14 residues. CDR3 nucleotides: TGTGCCAGTAGCCAACAGGGGGGAAATGAAAAACTGTTTTTT. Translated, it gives CASSQQGGNEKLFF.

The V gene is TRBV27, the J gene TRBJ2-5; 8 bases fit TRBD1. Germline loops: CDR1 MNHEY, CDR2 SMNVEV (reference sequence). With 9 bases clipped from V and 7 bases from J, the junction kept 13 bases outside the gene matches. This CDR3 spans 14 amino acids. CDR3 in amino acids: CASRERTGRGTQYF. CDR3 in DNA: TGTGCCAGTAGGGAGAGGACAGGGAGAGGGACCCAGTACTTC.

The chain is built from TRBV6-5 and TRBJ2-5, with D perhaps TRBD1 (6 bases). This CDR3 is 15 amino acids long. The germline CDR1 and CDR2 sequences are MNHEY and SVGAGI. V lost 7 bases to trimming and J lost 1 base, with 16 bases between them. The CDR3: CASTKLSQGQETQYF. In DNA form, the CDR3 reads TGTGCCAGCACTAAACTATCACAGGGCCAAGAGACCCAGTACTTC.

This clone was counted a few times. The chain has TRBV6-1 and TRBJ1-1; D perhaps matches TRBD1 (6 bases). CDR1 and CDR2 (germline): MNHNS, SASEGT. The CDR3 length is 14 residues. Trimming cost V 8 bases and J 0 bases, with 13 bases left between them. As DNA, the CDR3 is TGTGCCAGCGGGGAGAACAGGGTGAACACTGAAGCTTTCTTT. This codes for CASGENRVNTEAFF.

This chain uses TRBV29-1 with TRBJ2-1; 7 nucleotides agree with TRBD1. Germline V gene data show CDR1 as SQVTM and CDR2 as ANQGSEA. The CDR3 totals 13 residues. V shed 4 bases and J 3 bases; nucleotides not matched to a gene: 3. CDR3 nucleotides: TGCAGCGTTGGGGCAGGGGGCTACAATGAGCAGTTCTTC. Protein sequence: CSVGAGGYNEQFF.

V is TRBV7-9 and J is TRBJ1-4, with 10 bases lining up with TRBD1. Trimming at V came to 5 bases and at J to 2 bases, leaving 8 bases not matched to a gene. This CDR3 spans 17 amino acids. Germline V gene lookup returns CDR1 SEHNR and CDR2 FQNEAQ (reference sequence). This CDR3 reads CASSPRDRGLTNEKLFF. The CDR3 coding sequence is TGTGCCAGCAGCCCCCGGGACAGGGGCTTGACTAATGAAAAACTGTTTTTT. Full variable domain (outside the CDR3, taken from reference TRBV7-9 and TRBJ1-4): DTGVSQNPRHKITKRGQNVTFRCDPISEHNRLYWYRQTLGQGPEFLTYFQNEAQLEKSRLLSDRFSAERPKGSFSTLEIQRTEQGDSAMYLCASSPRDRGLTNEKLFFGSGTQLSVL.

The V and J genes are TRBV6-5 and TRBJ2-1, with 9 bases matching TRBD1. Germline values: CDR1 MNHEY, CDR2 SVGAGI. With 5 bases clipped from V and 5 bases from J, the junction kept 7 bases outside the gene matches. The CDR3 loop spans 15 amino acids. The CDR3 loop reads CASSPTGGRDNEQFF. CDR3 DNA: TGTGCCAGCAGTCCTACAGGGGGCAGGGACAATGAGCAGTTCTTC.

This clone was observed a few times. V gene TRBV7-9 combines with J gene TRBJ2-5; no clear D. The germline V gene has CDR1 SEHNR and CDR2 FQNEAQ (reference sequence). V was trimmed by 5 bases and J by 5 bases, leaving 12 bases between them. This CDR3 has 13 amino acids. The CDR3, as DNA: TGTGCCAGCAGCCAGTGGGCAGCTGAGACCCAGTACTTC. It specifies CASSQWAAETQYF.

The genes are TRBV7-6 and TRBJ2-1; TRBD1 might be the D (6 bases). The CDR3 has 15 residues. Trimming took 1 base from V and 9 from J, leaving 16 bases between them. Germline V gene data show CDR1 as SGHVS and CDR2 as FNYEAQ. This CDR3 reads CASSLGSGVDGEQFF. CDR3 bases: TGTGCCAGCAGCTTAGGGTCAGGGGTAGACGGTGAGCAGTTCTTC. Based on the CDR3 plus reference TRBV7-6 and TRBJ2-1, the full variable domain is GAGVSQSPRYKVTKRGQDVALRCDPISGHVSLYWYRQALGQGPEFLTYFNYEAQQDKSGLPNDRFSAERPEGSISTLTIQRTEQRDSAMYRCASSLGSGVDGEQFFGPGTRLTVL.

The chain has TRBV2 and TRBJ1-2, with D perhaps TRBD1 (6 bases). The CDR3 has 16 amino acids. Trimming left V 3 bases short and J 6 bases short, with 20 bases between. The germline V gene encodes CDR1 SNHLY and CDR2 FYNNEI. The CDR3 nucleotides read TGTGCCAGCAGTGACCAGGGAAGGGGGGGAGTGGATGGCTACACCTTC. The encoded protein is CASSDQGRGGVDGYTF.

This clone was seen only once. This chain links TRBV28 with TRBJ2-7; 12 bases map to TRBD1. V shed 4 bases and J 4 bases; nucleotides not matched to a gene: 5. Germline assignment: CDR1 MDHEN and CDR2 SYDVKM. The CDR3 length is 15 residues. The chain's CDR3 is CASSSAGQGAYEQYF. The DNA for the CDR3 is TGTGCCAGCAGTTCGGCGGGACAGGGGGCGTACGAGCAGTACTTC.

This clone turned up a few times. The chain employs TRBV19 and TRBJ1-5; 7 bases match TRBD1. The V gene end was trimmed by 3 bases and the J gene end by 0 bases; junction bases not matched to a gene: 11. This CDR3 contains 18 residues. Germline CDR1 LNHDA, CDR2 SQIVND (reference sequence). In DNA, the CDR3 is TGTGCCAGTAGTATCCCCCCAATACAGGGGCGTAGCAATCAGCCCCAGCATTTT. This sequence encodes CASSIPPIQGRSNQPQHF. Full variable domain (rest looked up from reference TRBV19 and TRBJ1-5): DGGITQSPKYLFRKEGQNVTLSCEQNLNHDAMYWYRQDPGQGLRLIYYSQIVNDFQKGDIAEGYSVSREKKESFPLTVTSAQKNPTAFYLCASSIPPIQGRSNQPQHFGDGTRLSIL.

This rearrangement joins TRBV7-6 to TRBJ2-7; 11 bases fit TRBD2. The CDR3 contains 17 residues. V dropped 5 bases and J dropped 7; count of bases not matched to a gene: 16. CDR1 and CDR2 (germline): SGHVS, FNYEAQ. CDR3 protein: CASSPGDLAGGPWEQYF. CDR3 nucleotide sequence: TGTGCCAGCAGCCCTGGGGATTTAGCGGGAGGGCCTTGGGAGCAGTACTTC.

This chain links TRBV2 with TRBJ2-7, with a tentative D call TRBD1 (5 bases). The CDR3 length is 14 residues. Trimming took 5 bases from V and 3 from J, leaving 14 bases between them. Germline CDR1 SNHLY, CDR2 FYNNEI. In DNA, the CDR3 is TGTGCCAGCAGTAGGGGTCTGACGGTCTACGAGCAGTACTTC. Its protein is CASSRGLTVYEQYF.

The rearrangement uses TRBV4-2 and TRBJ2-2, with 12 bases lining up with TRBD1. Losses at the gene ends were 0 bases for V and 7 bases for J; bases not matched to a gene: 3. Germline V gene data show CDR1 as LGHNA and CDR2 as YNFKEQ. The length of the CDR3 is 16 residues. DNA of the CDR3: TGTGCCAGCAGCCAAGAGGGACAGGGGGCAGTCGGGGAGCTGTTTTTT. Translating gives CASSQEGQGAVGELFF.

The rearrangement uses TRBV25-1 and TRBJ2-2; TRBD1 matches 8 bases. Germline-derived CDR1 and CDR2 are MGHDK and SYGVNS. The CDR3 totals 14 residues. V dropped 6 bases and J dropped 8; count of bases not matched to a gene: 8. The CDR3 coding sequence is TGTGCCAGCAGAAGGACAGGGCGTTCGGGGGAGCTGTTTTTT. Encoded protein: CASRRTGRSGELFF.

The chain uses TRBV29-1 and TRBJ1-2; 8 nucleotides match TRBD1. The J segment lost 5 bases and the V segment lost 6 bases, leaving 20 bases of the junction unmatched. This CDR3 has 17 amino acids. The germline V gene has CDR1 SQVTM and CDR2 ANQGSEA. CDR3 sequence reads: CSVTRSGTGGGRYGYTF. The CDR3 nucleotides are TGCAGCGTCACCCGTTCCGGGACAGGAGGTGGTCGGTATGGCTACACCTTC.